One and the same sample provided the 3 T cell receptor beta chains below, sequenced in a study of T cells in localized non-small cell lung cancer (dated by TCRdb to 2020 to 2022). The method behind the library was the immunoSEQ multiplex PCR assay. Entries here come from immuneACCESS through TCRdb and include only in-frame sequences with V and J called. Some clones fail to appear in such tables; in the studies checked, an unresolved V gene covers under half of the shortfall, and the cause of the remainder is unknown. The sample table records fewer than 25,000 clones; 92% of these occur just once. Roughly 15% of the sample belongs to the ten largest clones. Material: peripheral blood, obtained before any cancer treatment. All receptors derive from a man between 40 and 75 years old with stage III squamous cell lung carcinoma.

The V call is TRBV11-2, the J call TRBJ2-7; 7 bases match TRBD1. Germline V CDR1 and CDR2: SGHAT, FQNNGV. V gave up 5 bases and J gave up 7 bases; unmatched junction bases: 11. This CDR3 has 14 residues. The CDR3 loop is CASSPLGGTREQYF. CDR3 nucleotides: TGTGCCAGCAGCCCCTTAGGGGGCACCCGGGAGCAGTACTTC.

The rearrangement joins TRBV27 to TRBJ2-7; tentatively, D is TRBD1 (6 bases). V shed 4 bases and J shed 10 bases, with 20 bases lying between them. Per germline, CDR1 MNHEY and CDR2 SMNVEV (reference sequence). The CDR3 consists of 14 residues. As DNA, the CDR3 is TGTGCCAGCAGTTCAACAGGGAACTTGGCCGGCCAGTACTTC. This gives the protein CASSSTGNLAGQYF.

The rearrangement links TRBV4-3 to TRBJ2-4, with a tentative D call TRBD1 (5 bases). Germline V CDR1 and CDR2: LGHNA, YSLEER. V was pared by 0 bases and J by 2 bases, with 11 bases between. The CDR3 has 16 residues. As DNA, the CDR3 is TGCGCCAGCAGCCAAGACAGGCGACAGACCAAAAACATTCAGTACTTC. Translating gives CASSQDRRQTKNIQYF.